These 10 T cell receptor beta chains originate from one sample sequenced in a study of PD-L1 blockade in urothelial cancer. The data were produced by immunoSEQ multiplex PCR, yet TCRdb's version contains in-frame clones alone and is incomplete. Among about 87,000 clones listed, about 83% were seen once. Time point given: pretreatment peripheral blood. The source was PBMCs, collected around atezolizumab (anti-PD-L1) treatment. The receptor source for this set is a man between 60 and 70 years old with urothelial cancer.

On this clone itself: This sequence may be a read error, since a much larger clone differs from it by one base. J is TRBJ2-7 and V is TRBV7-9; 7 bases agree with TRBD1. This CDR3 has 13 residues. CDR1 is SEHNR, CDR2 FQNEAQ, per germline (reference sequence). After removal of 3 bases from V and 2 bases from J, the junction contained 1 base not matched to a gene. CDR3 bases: TGTGCCAGCAGCTTTACAGGGGCCTACGAGCAGTACTTC. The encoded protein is CASSFTGAYEQYF.

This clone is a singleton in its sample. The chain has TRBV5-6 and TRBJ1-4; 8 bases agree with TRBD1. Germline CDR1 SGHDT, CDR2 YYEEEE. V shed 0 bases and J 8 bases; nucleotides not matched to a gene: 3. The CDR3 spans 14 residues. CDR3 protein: CASSLGGTGEKLFF. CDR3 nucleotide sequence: TGTGCCAGCAGCTTGGGAGGGACAGGCGAAAAACTGTTTTTT. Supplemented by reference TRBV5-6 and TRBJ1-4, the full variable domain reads DAGVTQSPTHLIKTRGQQVTLRCSPKSGHDTVSWYQQALGQGPQFIFQYYEEEERQRGNFPDRFSGHQFPNYSSELNVNALLLGDSALYLCASSLGGTGEKLFFGSGTQLSVL.

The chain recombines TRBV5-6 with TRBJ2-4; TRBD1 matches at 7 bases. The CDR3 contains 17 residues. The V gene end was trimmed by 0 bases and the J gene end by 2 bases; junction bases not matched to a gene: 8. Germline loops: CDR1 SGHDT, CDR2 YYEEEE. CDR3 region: CASSLVQGPLSKNIQYF. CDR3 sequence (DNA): TGTGCCAGCAGCTTGGTACAGGGGCCCCTCTCCAAAAACATTCAGTACTTC.

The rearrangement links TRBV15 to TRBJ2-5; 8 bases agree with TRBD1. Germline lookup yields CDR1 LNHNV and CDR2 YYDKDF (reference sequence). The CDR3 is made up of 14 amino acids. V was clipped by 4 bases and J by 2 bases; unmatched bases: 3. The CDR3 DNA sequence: TGTGCCACCAGCACAAGACAGGGGCAAGAGACCCAGTACTTC. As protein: CATSTRQGQETQYF.

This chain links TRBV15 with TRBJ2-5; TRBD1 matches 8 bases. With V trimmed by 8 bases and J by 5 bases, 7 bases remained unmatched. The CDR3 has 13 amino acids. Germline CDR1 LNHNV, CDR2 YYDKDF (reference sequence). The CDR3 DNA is TGTGCCACCGGGCAGGGGGCTCGTGAGACCCAGTACTTC. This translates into CATGQGARETQYF.

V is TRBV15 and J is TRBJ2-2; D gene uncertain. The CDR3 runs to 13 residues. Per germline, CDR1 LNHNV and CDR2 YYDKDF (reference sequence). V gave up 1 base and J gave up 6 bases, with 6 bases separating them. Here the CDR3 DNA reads TGTGCCACCAGCAGAGGAGAGGCCGGGGAGCTGTTTTTT. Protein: CATSRGEAGELFF.

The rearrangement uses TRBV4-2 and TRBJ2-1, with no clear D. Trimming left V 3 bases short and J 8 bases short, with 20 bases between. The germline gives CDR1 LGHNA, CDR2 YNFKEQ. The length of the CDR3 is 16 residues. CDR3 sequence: CASSQAARRPEDEQFF. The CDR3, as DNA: TGTGCCAGCAGCCAGGCAGCGAGACGGCCAGAAGATGAGCAGTTCTTC.

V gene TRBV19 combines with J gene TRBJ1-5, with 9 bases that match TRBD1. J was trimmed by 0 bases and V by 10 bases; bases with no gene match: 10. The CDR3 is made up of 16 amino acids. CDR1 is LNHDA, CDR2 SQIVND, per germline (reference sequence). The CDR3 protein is CATKPTGGYSNQPQHF. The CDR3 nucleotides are TGTGCCACCAAACCGACAGGGGGTTATAGCAATCAGCCCCAGCATTTT. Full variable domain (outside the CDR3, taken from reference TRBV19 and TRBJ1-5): DGGITQSPKYLFRKEGQNVTLSCEQNLNHDAMYWYRQDPGQGLRLIYYSQIVNDFQKGDIAEGYSVSREKKESFPLTVTSAQKNPTAFYLCATKPTGGYSNQPQHFGDGTRLSIL.

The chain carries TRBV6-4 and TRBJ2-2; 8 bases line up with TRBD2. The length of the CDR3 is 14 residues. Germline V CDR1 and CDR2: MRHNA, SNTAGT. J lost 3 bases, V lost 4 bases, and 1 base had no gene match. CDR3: CASSALADTGELFF. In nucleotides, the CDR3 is TGTGCCAGCAGTGCACTAGCGGACACCGGGGAGCTGTTTTTT.

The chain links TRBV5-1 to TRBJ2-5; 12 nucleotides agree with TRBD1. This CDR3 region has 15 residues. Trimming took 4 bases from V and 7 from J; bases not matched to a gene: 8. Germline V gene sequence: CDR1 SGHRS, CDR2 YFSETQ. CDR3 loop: CASSGGTGGEVTQYF. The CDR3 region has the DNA TGCGCCAGCAGCGGGGGGACAGGGGGCGAGGTGACCCAGTACTTC.